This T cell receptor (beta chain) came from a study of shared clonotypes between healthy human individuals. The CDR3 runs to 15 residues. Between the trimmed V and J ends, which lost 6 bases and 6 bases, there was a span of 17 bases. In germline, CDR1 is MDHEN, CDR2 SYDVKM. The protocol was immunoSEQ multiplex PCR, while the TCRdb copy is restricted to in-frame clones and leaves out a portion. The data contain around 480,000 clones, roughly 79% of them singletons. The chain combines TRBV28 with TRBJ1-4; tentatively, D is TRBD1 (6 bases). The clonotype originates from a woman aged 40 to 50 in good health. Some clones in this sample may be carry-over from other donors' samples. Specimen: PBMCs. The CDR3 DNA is TGTGCCAGCAGCCCTCCGGAGGGGGGACATGAAAAACTGTTTTTT. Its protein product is CASSPPEGGHEKLFF.